Below, 2 T cell receptor beta chains from the same sample are listed, as sequenced in a study of CD8+ T cells in alopecia areata. Treatment described: oral pan-JAK inhibitor, 5-10 mg twice daily. Reverse transcribed after extraction, RNA yielded cDNA as the sequencing template. The assay was immunoSEQ multiplex PCR, and TCRdb's table has in-frame clones only and misses some. In the table there are 150,000 to 200,000 clones, 51% of which are singletons. The sample here was CD8+ T cells sorted from blood, taken at roughly week 53, from a patient treated with tofacitinib. These receptors were taken from a human donor with alopecia areata.

In DNA, the CDR3 is TGTGCCAGCAGCCCAGACAGGGATGACACTGAAGCTTTCTTT. Translation gives CASSPDRDDTEAFF. The rearrangement links TRBV27 to TRBJ1-1; 7 nucleotides align to TRBD1. The V segment lost 6 bases and the J segment 3 bases; nucleotides outside the gene matches: 7. Germline V lookup: CDR1 MNHEY, CDR2 SMNVEV (reference sequence). The CDR3 totals 14 residues.

This clone has more than one count but fewer than ten. The chain employs TRBV29-1 and TRBJ2-7; weak D call: TRBD1 (5 bases). Trimming removed 1 base from V and 0 bases from J, with 7 bases in between. CDR1 and CDR2 from the germline V gene are SQVTM and ANQGSEA. The CDR3 sequence is 13 residues long. The CDR3 sequence: CSVEGQHSYEQYF. The CDR3 DNA reads TGCAGCGTTGAAGGACAGCACTCCTACGAGCAGTACTTC.